Each of the 27 T cell receptor beta chains below was sequenced from the same sample in a study of T cell changes during pregnancy in multiple sclerosis. Generated by immunoSEQ multiplex PCR, the TCRdb table keeps only in-frame clones and is missing some. The repertoire has tens of thousands of clones, over 75% of them found once; the top ten carry approximately 0.41%. The material sequenced was CD4+ T cells from peripheral blood mononuclear cells, taken in the third trimester of pregnancy. The receptors were sampled from a female donor with multiple sclerosis, enrolled in a pregnancy study.

The chain is built from TRBV6-1 and TRBJ1-5; possibly TRBD1 for D (6 bases). Between the trimmed V and J ends, which lost 0 bases and 6 bases, there was a span of 12 bases. The germline gives CDR1 MNHNS, CDR2 SASEGT. The length of the CDR3 is 15 residues. CDR3 in amino acids: CASSEARGRGQPQHF. CDR3 nucleotide sequence: TGTGCCAGCAGTGAAGCGAGGGGGAGGGGTCAGCCCCAGCATTTT.

V usage is TRBV5-1 and J usage is TRBJ2-6, with D possibly TRBD2 on 6 matching bases. This CDR3 is 16 amino acids long. CDR1 is SGHRS and CDR2 is YFSETQ in the germline V gene. Between the trimmed V and J ends, which lost 0 bases and 0 bases, there was a span of 7 bases. CDR3 sequence: CASSLAGSSGANVLTF. The CDR3 DNA is TGCGCCAGCAGCTTGGCCGGGAGCTCTGGGGCCAACGTCCTGACTTTC.

The CDR3 is CSVEYVAAGELFF. For the CDR3, the DNA is TGCAGCGTTGAGTATGTCGCAGCCGGGGAGCTGTTTTTT. The chain combines TRBV29-1 with TRBJ2-2; D gene ambiguous. V was pared by 3 bases and J by 6 bases, with 11 bases between. CDR1 is SQVTM, CDR2 ANQGSEA, per germline. This CDR3 is built from 13 residues.

The rearrangement links TRBV6-6 to TRBJ1-1, with 9 bases lining up with TRBD1. Germline V lookup: CDR1 MNHNY, CDR2 SVGAGI (reference sequence). The CDR3 has 15 residues. Unmatched junction bases numbered 10, after V lost 6 bases and J lost 5 bases. The CDR3 here is CASRKPGQGGTEAFF. CDR3 bases: TGTGCCAGCAGGAAGCCGGGACAGGGTGGTACTGAAGCTTTCTTT.

The count of this clone is one. The V and J genes are TRBV10-3 and TRBJ2-3, with 8 bases lining up with TRBD2. Germline CDR1 is ENHRY and CDR2 is SYGVKD. There are 15 residues in the CDR3. V trimming: 3 bases; J trimming: 5 bases; junction bases outside the gene matches: 7. CDR3 sequence reads: CAISDLTAGVDTQYF. The DNA for the CDR3 is TGTGCCATCAGTGATCTTACAGCGGGAGTAGATACGCAGTATTTT.

The chain couples TRBV28 to TRBJ1-5, with a possible D match to TRBD1 (5 bases). V was trimmed by 1 base and J by 9 bases, leaving 13 bases between them. The CDR3 loop spans 14 amino acids. CDR1 MDHEN and CDR2 SYDVKM come from the germline V gene. The CDR3 region is CASSLLTGAWPQHF. As DNA, the CDR3 is TGTGCCAGCAGTTTATTAACAGGAGCTTGGCCCCAGCATTTT.

The V call is TRBV19, the J call TRBJ1-3, with 8 bases fitting TRBD1. Germline CDR1 and CDR2: LNHDA and SQIVND (reference sequence). This CDR3 region has 19 residues. J was trimmed by 0 bases and V by 6 bases; bases with no gene match: 16. In DNA form, the CDR3 reads TGTGCCAGTAGCGAATTGGGACAGGCAACGTTCTACTCTGGAAACACCATATATTTT. It translates to CASSELGQATFYSGNTIYF.

This clone was seen a few times. J is TRBJ2-2 and V is TRBV28; D gene ambiguous. The CDR3 loop spans 11 amino acids. V was cut by 3 bases and J by 7 bases, with 3 bases left in between. The germline V gene has CDR1 MDHEN and CDR2 SYDVKM. The CDR3 sequence: CASSLYGELFF. CDR3 DNA sequence: TGTGCCAGCAGTTTGTACGGGGAGCTGTTTTTT.

The rearrangement uses TRBV27 and TRBJ1-1; unclear D gene. The CDR3 is made up of 13 amino acids. Germline CDR1 is MNHEY and CDR2 is SMNVEV (reference sequence). The V gene lost 7 bases and the J gene lost 4 bases, with 13 bases spanning the gap. The CDR3 protein is CASISQTGTEAFF. The CDR3 DNA follows: TGTGCCAGCATTAGTCAAACGGGCACTGAAGCTTTCTTT.

The rearrangement joins TRBV30 to TRBJ1-4, with TRBD1 identical over 8 bases. CDR1 and CDR2 from the germline V gene are GTSNPN and SVGIG (reference sequence). The CDR3 extends over 14 amino acids. The ends lost 4 bases at V and 7 bases at J; junction bases unmatched: 8. CDR3 in amino acids: CAWTYRGAGEKLFF. Written as DNA, the CDR3 is TGTGCCTGGACTTACAGGGGGGCGGGTGAAAAACTGTTTTTT.

This clone was counted once. The rearrangement uses TRBV5-5 and TRBJ1-2, with D hard to call. The V gene lost 0 bases and the J gene lost 8 bases, with 17 bases spanning the gap. The CDR3 runs 15 residues. Looked up from germline, CDR1 is SGHKS and CDR2 is YYEKEE (reference sequence). As DNA, the CDR3 is TGTGCCAGCAGCTTGGAAGCGGGTTTGGGTGTCGGCTACACCTTC. Translated, it gives CASSLEAGLGVGYTF.

This clone occurred a few times. The chain employs TRBV9 and TRBJ2-3; D is possibly TRBD2 (6 bases). Germline loops: CDR1 SGDLS, CDR2 YYNGEE. The CDR3 extends over 14 amino acids. V gave up 4 bases and J gave up 2 bases, with 11 bases separating them. CDR3 region: CASSFRDFTDTQYF. In DNA, the CDR3 is TGTGCCAGCAGCTTCCGGGACTTCACAGATACGCAGTATTTT.

This chain joins TRBV5-6 and TRBJ1-1, with 9 bases lining up with TRBD1. Germline V lookup: CDR1 SGHDT, CDR2 YYEEEE. The V gene end was trimmed by 0 bases and the J gene end by 4 bases; junction bases not matched to a gene: 7. The CDR3 length is 16 residues. This CDR3 is CASSLDWTGETTEAFF. The DNA of the CDR3 is TGTGCCAGCAGCTTGGACTGGACAGGGGAGACCACTGAAGCTTTCTTT.

This sequence joins TRBV7-2 and TRBJ1-1, with a possible D match to TRBD1 (5 bases). Looked up from germline, CDR1 is SGHTA and CDR2 is FQGNSA. Trimming removed 1 base at V and 2 bases at J, with 11 bases between. This CDR3 region has 15 residues. CDR3 coding DNA: TGTGCCAGCAGCTTAGGTTGGCAGGGCAACACTGAAGCTTTCTTT. Its protein is CASSLGWQGNTEAFF. Together with reference TRBV7-2 and TRBJ1-1, the CDR3 gives the full variable domain: GAGVSQSPSNKVTEKGKDVELRCDPISGHTALYWYRQSLGQGLEFLIYFQGNSAPDKSGLPSDRFSAERTGGSVSTLTIQRTQQEDSAVYLCASSLGWQGNTEAFFGQGTRLTVV.

Concerning this clone itself: The same CDR3 is also encoded by other DNA sequences in this sample. The chain recombines TRBV11-2 with TRBJ2-5, with 8 bases that match TRBD1. Germline V gene data show CDR1 as SGHAT and CDR2 as FQNNGV. This CDR3 has 15 residues. The trim removed 1 base at V and 2 bases at J, leaving 3 bases unmatched. The CDR3 bases are TGTGCCAGCAGCTTAGGGGACAGGACACAAGAGACCCAGTACTTC. It specifies CASSLGDRTQETQYF.

The chain combines TRBV27 with TRBJ1-4, with TRBD1 identical over 8 bases. CDR1 is MNHEY and CDR2 is SMNVEV in the germline V gene (reference sequence). The ends lost 1 base at V and 10 bases at J; junction bases unmatched: 5. This CDR3 region has 14 residues. CDR3 region: CASSLLIQGAKLFF. In nucleotides, the CDR3 is TGTGCCAGCAGTTTATTAATTCAGGGGGCAAAACTGTTTTTT.

The chain has TRBV7-3 and TRBJ2-2, with a tentative D call TRBD2 (5 bases). The V and J ends lost 4 bases and 5 bases respectively, with 11 bases between them. The germline V gene encodes CDR1 SGHTA and CDR2 FQGTGA. The CDR3 is made up of 14 amino acids. CDR3 sequence: CASSSDSTTGELFF. For the CDR3, the DNA is TGTGCCAGCAGCTCGGACTCTACTACCGGGGAGCTGTTTTTT.

This chain connects TRBV16 to TRBJ1-2; D ambiguous. Germline V gene lookup returns CDR1 KGHSY and CDR2 FQNENV. The CDR3 runs 13 residues. Trimming left V 3 bases short and J 4 bases short, with 9 bases between. The CDR3 nucleotides read TGTGCCAGCAGCCATGAGGGCGGCTATGGCTACACCTTC. Encoded protein: CASSHEGGYGYTF.

V gene TRBV6-1 combines with J gene TRBJ2-2; 10 bases are a match to TRBD1. CDR3 size: 14 residues. Germline lookup yields CDR1 MNHNS and CDR2 SASEGT. Trimming cost V 11 bases and J 6 bases; bases outside gene matches: 9. The CDR3 DNA reads TGTGCCGGGACGCCGGGACAGGGGTCCGGGGAGCTGTTTTTT. This encodes CAGTPGQGSGELFF.

V and J are TRBV7-9 and TRBJ2-7, with D tentatively TRBD2 (6 bases). With 5 bases removed from V and 5 bases from J, the gap between germline ends came to 13 bases. CDR3 length: 13 amino acids. CDR1 and CDR2 from the germline V gene are SEHNR and FQNEAQ (reference sequence). CDR3 amino acids: CASSGTVGHEQYF. The CDR3 nucleotides read TGTGCCAGCAGCGGGACTGTCGGGCACGAGCAGTACTTC.

The V and J genes are TRBV7-2 and TRBJ1-3; 7 bases are a match to TRBD1. V was pared by 2 bases and J by 3 bases, with 10 bases of the junction left unmatched. Germline values: CDR1 SGHTA, CDR2 FQGNSA. CDR3 length: 17 residues. The CDR3 DNA sequence: TGTGCCAGCAGCTTAAGTGTAGGGGGCGCCCATGGAAACACCATATATTTT. As protein: CASSLSVGGAHGNTIYF. Full variable domain (rest looked up from reference TRBV7-2 and TRBJ1-3): GAGVSQSPSNKVTEKGKDVELRCDPISGHTALYWYRQSLGQGLEFLIYFQGNSAPDKSGLPSDRFSAERTGGSVSTLTIQRTQQEDSAVYLCASSLSVGGAHGNTIYFGEGSWLTVV.

CDR3 DNA sequence: TGTGCCAGCAGCCCCCCTACTGGACAGAACACCGGGGAGCTGTTTTTT. It is translated as CASSPPTGQNTGELFF. The chain uses TRBV5-4 and TRBJ2-2; TRBD1 is a possible D gene (5 bases). CDR1 and CDR2 from the germline V gene are SGHNT and YYREEE (reference sequence). The CDR3 is made up of 16 amino acids. V lost 4 bases, J lost 1 base, and 14 bases lay in between.

The chain recombines TRBV5-4 with TRBJ2-5, with a weak D call TRBD1 (6 bases). Trimming took off 4 bases at V and 2 bases at J, with 12 bases between the two ends. The CDR3 is 14 residues long. CDR1 SGHNT and CDR2 YYREEE come from the germline V gene (reference sequence). The CDR3 coding sequence is TGTGCCAGCAGCCGAGGACAGATTCAAGAGACCCAGTACTTC. It translates to CASSRGQIQETQYF.

The V and J genes are TRBV18 and TRBJ2-4, with 7 bases identical to TRBD2. Germline V gene lookup returns CDR1 KGHSH and CDR2 LQKENI. The CDR3 covers 13 residues. V was pared by 3 bases and J by 8 bases, with 4 bases of the junction left unmatched. The CDR3 nucleotides are TGTGCCAGCTCACCCCGTGGGGGGGACATTCAGTACTTC. It encodes CASSPRGGDIQYF.

The chain couples TRBV2 to TRBJ1-5, with 7 bases lining up with TRBD1. The trim removed 4 bases at V and 3 bases at J, leaving 6 bases unmatched. Germline V gene data show CDR1 as SNHLY and CDR2 as FYNNEI. The CDR3 consists of 15 residues. The CDR3 reads CASSVQQGINQPQHF. The CDR3 coding sequence is TGTGCCAGCAGTGTACAACAGGGGATCAATCAGCCCCAGCATTTT.

This chain joins TRBV27 and TRBJ2-5, with a weak D call TRBD1 (6 bases). Germline V gene sequence: CDR1 MNHEY, CDR2 SMNVEV (reference sequence). V lost 1 base and J 5 bases, leaving 14 bases between the germline ends. This CDR3 is 15 amino acids long. CDR3 sequence: CASSLYRAGAETQYF. The CDR3 nucleotides read TGTGCCAGCAGTTTATACAGGGCAGGGGCCGAGACCCAGTACTTC.

This clone was detected a few times. J is TRBJ2-5 and V is TRBV7-2, with 7 positions matching TRBD1. The V and J ends lost 5 bases and 3 bases, in that order; junction bases with no gene match: 9. From germline, CDR1 is SGHTA and CDR2 FQGNSA. The CDR3 consists of 15 residues. The CDR3 reads CASSPRTGNEETQYF. CDR3 bases: TGTGCCAGCAGCCCCCGGACAGGTAATGAAGAGACCCAGTACTTC. The full variable domain, rest sourced from reference TRBV7-2 and TRBJ2-5, is GAGVSQSPSNKVTEKGKDVELRCDPISGHTALYWYRQSLGQGLEFLIYFQGNSAPDKSGLPSDRFSAERTGGSVSTLTIQRTQQEDSAVYLCASSPRTGNEETQYFGPGTRLLVL.